This T cell receptor (beta chain) derives from a study of blood T cell repertoires in COVID-19. Study at large: Sources were T cells, B-cell-depleted T cells, or PBMCs; the material itself was cDNA or gDNA.

Participant ages covered 18 to 89 years across 24 US areas. Original analysis: Using reference gene primer amplification, nucleated cell counts were estimated. Clones were read by immunoSEQ multiplex PCR, and TCRdb kept only the in-frame ones, dropping some. The D gene and trimming were derived from the DNA, and the V and J assignments and clone size from that table. This table holds approximately 220,000 clones, 75% to 85% found once. This TCR derives from a woman between 35 and 50 years old with acute COVID-19. The sample consisted of PBMCs or T cells enriched from blood (not recorded which).

The CDR3 reads CASSLNRHRPTQETQYF. The CDR3 DNA reads TGTGCCAGCAGCTTAAACAGACACCGCCCCACCCAAGAGACCCAGTACTTC. This rearrangement joins TRBV7-8 to TRBJ2-5; no definite D call. Germline assignment: CDR1 SGHVS and CDR2 FQNEAQ. V lost 2 bases and J lost 1, with 17 bases in between. This CDR3 is built from 17 residues. Full variable domain (missing parts from reference TRBV7-8 and TRBJ2-5): GAGVSQSPRYKVAKRGQDVALRCDPISGHVSLFWYQQALGQGPEFLTYFQNEAQLDKSGLPSDRFFAERPEGSVSTLKIQRTQQEDSAVYLCASSLNRHRPTQETQYFGPGTRLLVL.